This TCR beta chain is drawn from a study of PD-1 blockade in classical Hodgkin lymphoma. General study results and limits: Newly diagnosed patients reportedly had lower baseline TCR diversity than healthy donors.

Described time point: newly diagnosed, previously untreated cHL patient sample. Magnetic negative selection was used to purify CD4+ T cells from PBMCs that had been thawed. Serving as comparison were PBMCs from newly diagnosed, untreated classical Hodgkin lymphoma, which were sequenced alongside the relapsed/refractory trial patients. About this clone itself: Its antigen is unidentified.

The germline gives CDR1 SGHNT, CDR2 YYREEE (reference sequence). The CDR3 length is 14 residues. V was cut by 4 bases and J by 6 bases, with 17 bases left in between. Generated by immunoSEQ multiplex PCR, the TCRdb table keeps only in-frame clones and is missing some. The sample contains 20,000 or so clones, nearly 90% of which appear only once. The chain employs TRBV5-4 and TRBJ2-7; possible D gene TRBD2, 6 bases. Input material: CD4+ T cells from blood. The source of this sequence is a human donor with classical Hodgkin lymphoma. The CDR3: CASSPGLLRGEQYF. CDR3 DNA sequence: TGTGCCAGCAGCCCGGGACTGCTACGGGGCGAGCAGTACTTC.